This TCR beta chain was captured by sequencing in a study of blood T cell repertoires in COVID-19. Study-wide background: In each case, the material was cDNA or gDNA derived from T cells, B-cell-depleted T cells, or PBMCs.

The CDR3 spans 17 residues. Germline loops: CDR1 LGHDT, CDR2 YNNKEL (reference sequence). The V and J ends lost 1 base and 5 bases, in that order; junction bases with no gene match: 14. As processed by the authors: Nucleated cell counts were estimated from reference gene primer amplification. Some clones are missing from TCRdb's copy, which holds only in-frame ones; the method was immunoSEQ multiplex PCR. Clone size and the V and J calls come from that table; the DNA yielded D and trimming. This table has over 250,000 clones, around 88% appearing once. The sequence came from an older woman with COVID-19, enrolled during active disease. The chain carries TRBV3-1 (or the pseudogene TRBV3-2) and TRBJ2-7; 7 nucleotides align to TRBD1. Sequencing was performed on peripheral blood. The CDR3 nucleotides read TGTGCCAGCAGCCAAGGCTGGGGTGAGACAGGGAGCCACGAGCAGTACTTC. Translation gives CASSQGWGETGSHEQYF.